This TCR beta chain was recovered during a study of shared clonotypes between healthy human individuals. Profiling relied on immunoSEQ multiplex PCR, and the TCRdb table lists in-frame clones only, not all of them. The sample yields nearly 2 million clones, about 95% seen once. Naive CD8 cells were CD45RO-negative, positively selected for CCR7, excluding terminally differentiated effector memory CD45RA+ cells. The specimen sequenced was naive CD8+ T cells sorted from blood. The clonotype originates from a man aged 18 to 30 in good health.

The chain's CDR3 is CASSVYPSSYEQYF. DNA of the CDR3: TGTGCCAGCAGTGTATACCCAAGCTCCTACGAGCAGTACTTC. The chain links TRBV6-1 to TRBJ2-7; D call uncertain. The germline gives CDR1 MNHNS, CDR2 SASEGT. Trimming took off 4 bases at V and 0 bases at J, with 10 bases between the two ends. The CDR3 runs 14 residues.